This T cell receptor (beta chain) stems from a study of shared clonotypes between healthy human individuals. Study outcomes and limitations: Naive CD4 clonotype sharing across several donors was around 5%. Naive subsets usually exceeded memory subsets in estimated richness.

CDR1 and CDR2 (germline): ENHRY, SYGVKD. The CDR3 consists of 16 residues. The V and J ends lost 4 bases and 5 bases respectively, with 20 bases between them. A note on this clone: Its target is unknown.

Genomic DNA of every subset was divided equally among multiple immunoSEQ plates. Only in-frame clones appear in the TCRdb table, and some are missing; sequencing was by immunoSEQ multiplex PCR. The data hold hundreds of thousands of clones, with roughly 98% observed a single time. CD45RO-negative, CCR7-selected cells formed the naive CD8 fraction, which excluded terminally differentiated effector memory CD45RA+ cells. This sequence joins TRBV10-3 and TRBJ1-1, with a weak D call TRBD1 (6 bases). What was sequenced was naive CD8+ T cells sorted from blood. This TCR came from a man aged 25-45 years in good health. CDR3 in DNA: TGTGCCATCAGTGTTGCGGGGGCAGGGAGTAGAACTGAAGCTTTCTTT. Translating it yields CAISVAGAGSRTEAFF.